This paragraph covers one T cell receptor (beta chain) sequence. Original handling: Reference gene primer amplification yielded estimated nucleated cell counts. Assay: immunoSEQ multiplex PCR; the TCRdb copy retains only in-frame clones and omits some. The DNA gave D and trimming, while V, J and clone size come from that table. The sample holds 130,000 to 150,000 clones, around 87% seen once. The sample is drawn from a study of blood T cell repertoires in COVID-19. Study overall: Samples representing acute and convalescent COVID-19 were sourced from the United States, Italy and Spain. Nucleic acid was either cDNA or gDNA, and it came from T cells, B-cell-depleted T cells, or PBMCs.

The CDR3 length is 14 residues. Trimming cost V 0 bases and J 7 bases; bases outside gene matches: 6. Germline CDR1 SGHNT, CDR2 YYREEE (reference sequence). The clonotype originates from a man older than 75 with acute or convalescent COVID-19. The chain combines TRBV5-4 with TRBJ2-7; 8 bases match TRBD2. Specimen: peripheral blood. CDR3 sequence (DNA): TGTGCCAGCAGCTTGGCGGGGGGGCGTCAAGAGCAGTACTTC. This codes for CASSLAGGRQEQYF.